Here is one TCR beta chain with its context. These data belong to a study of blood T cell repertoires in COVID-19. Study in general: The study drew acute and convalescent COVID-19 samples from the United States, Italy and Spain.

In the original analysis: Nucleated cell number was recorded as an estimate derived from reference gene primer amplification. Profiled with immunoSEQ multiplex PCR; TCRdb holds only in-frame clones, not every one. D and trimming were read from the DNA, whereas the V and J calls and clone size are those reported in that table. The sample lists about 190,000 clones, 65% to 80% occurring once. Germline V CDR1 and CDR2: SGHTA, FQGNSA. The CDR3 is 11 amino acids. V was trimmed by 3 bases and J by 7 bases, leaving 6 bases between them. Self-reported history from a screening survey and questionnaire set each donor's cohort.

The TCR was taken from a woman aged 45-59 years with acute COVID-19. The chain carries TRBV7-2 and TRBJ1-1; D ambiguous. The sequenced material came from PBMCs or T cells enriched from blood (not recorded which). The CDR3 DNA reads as TGTGCCAGCAGCTTGCGTATTGAAGCTTTCTTT. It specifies CASSLRIEAFF.